This entry is about one TCR beta chain. Antigen: not known. This record comes from a study of post-analysis software for immune sequencing data. Study in general: Clinical courses comprised relapsing-remitting, secondary progressive and progressive-relapsing multiple sclerosis. Study outcomes and limitations: Compared with controls, patients showed significantly lower normalized Chao1 diversity. Under F measure analysis, samples from one preparation batch co-clustered strongly.

Researchers reported that TCR beta cDNA libraries carried unique molecular identifiers. Around 460,000 cDNA molecules came from about 1 to 10 million T cells. TCRdb processed the PCR reads anew with MiXCR; each CDR3 protein has one entry. The table has about 820,000 distinct CDR3 sequences, roughly half seen once; the top ten hold roughly 4.4%. The clonotype comes from a girl aged 5 to 17 with multiple sclerosis. The sequenced sample consisted of blood.

The DNA of the CDR3 is TGCAGCGCCGTCTACAGGGAAGAGACCCAGTACTTC. Translated: CSAVYREETQYF. The chain links TRBV29-1 to TRBJ2-5, with D possibly matching TRBD1 (6 bases). CDR1 and CDR2 from the germline V gene are SQVTM and ANQGSEA. The CDR3 covers 12 residues. V lost 7 bases and J 3 bases, leaving 12 bases between the germline ends.